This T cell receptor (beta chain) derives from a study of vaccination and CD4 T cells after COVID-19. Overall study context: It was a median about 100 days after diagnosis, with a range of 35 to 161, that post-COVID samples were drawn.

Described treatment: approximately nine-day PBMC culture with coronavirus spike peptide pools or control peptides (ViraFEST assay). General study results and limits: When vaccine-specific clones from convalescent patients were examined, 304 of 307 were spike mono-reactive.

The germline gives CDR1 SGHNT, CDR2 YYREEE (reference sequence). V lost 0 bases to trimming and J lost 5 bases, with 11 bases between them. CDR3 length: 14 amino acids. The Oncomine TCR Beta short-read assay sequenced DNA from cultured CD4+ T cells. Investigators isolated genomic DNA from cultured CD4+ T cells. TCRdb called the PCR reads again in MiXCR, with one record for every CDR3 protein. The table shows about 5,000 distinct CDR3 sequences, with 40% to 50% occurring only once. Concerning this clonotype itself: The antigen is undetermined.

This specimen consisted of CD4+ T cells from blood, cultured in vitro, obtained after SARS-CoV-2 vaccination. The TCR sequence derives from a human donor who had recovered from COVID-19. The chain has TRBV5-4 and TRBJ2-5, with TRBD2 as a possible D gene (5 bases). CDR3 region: CASSLVGSGETQYF. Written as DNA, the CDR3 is TGTGCCAGCAGCTTGGTCGGGTCGGGGGAGACCCAGTACTTC.